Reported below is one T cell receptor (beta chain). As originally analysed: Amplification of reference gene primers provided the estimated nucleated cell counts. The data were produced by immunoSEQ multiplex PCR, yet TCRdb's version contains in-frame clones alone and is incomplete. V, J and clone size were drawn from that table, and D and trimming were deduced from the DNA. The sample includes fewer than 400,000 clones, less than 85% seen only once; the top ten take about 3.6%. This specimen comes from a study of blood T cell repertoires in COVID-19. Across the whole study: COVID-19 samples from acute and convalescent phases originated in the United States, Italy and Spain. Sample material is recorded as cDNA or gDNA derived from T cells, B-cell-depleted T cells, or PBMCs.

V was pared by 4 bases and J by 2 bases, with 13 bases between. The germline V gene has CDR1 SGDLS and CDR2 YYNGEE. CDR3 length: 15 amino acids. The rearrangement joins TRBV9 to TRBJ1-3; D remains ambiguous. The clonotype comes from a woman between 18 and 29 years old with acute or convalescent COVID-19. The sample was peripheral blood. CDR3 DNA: TGTGCCAGCAGCTCCGCAGTGGAGGCTGGAAACACCATATATTTT. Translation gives CASSSAVEAGNTIYF.